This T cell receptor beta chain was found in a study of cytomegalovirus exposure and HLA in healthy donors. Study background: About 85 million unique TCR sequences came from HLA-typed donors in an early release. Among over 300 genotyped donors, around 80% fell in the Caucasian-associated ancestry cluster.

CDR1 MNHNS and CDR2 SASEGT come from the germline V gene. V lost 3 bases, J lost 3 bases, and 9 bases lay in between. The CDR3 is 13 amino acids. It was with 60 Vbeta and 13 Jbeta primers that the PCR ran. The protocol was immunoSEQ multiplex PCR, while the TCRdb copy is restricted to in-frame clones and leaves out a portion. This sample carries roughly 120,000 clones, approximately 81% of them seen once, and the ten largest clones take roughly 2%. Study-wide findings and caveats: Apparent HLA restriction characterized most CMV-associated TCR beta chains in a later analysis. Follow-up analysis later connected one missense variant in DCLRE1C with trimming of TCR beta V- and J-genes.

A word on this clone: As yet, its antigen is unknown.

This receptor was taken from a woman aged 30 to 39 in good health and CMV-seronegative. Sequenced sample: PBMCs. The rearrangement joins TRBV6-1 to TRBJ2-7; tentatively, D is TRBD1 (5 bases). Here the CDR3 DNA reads TGTGCCAGCAGTGACAGGGTGGTCTACGAGCAGTACTTC. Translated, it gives CASSDRVVYEQYF.